These 10 T cell receptor beta chains came from one sample sequenced in a study of cytomegalovirus exposure and HLA in healthy donors. The PCR employed 60 Vbeta primers together with 13 Jbeta primers. This table comes from immunoSEQ multiplex PCR, and its TCRdb copy is limited to in-frame clones, with some not included. The sample holds some 150,000 clones, roughly four fifths seen once. Sequenced input: PBMCs. The receptors were sampled from a woman in her thirties or forties in good health and CMV-seronegative.

The gene calls are TRBV28 and TRBJ2-1; 11 bases agree with TRBD2. V gave up 8 bases and J gave up 8 bases; unmatched junction bases: 8. The CDR3 is made up of 14 amino acids. CDR1 MDHEN and CDR2 SYDVKM come from the germline V gene. As DNA, the CDR3 is TGTGCCAGCGGCCGACTAGCGGGATTATATGAGCAGTTCTTC. Protein product: CASGRLAGLYEQFF.

The V gene is TRBV28, the J gene TRBJ2-1; 7 bases align to TRBD2. Looked up from germline, CDR1 is MDHEN and CDR2 is SYDVKM. The CDR3 is 16 amino acids. J gave up 0 bases and V 7 bases, and 9 bases lay outside the gene matches. CDR3 region: CASTATSVSSYNEQFF. CDR3 in DNA: TGTGCCAGCACCGCAACTAGCGTAAGCTCCTACAATGAGCAGTTCTTC.

The chain uses TRBV2 and TRBJ2-7; 12 bases are a match to TRBD1. This CDR3 is 15 amino acids long. Germline CDR1 is SNHLY and CDR2 is FYNNEI. With V trimmed by 7 bases and J by 0 bases, 4 bases remained unmatched. The CDR3, as DNA: TGTGCCAGCACTTTGGGACAGGGGGCCTCCTACGAGCAGTACTTC. Translating it yields CASTLGQGASYEQYF.

V usage is TRBV28 and J usage is TRBJ1-5, with 10 bases matching TRBD1. CDR1 MDHEN and CDR2 SYDVKM come from the germline V gene. CDR3 length equals 19 residues. Trimming at V came to 3 bases and at J to 0 bases, leaving 11 bases not matched to a gene. CDR3: CASSFRDRGFSNSNQPQHF. The CDR3 coding sequence is TGTGCCAGCAGTTTTAGGGACAGGGGTTTTTCCAATAGCAATCAGCCCCAGCATTTT. Supplemented by reference TRBV28 and TRBJ1-5, the full variable domain reads DVKVTQSSRYLVKRTGEKVFLECVQDMDHENMFWYRQDPGLGLRLIYFSYDVKMKEKGDIPEGYSVSREKKERFSLILESASTNQTSMYLCASSFRDRGFSNSNQPQHFGDGTRLSIL.

This clone was recorded once. The genes are TRBV4-2 and TRBJ2-1; TRBD2 matches 9 bases. Germline CDR1 and CDR2: LGHNA and YNFKEQ. The CDR3 runs to 17 residues. The junction had 12 bases not matched to a gene; V was cut back by 8 bases and J by 1 base. The CDR3 protein is CASVASSGIGSYNEQFF. The CDR3 nucleotides read TGTGCCAGCGTGGCGTCTAGCGGGATCGGGTCCTACAATGAGCAGTTCTTC.

The chain combines TRBV28 with TRBJ1-5; unclear D gene. Germline assignment: CDR1 MDHEN and CDR2 SYDVKM. The CDR3 extends over 15 amino acids. V lost 2 bases, J lost 0 bases, and 8 bases lay in between. Here the CDR3 reads CASSLGGYSNQPQHF. CDR3 bases: TGTGCCAGCAGTTTAGGAGGATATAGCAATCAGCCCCAGCATTTT. The full variable domain, completed using reference TRBV28 and TRBJ1-5, is DVKVTQSSRYLVKRTGEKVFLECVQDMDHENMFWYRQDPGLGLRLIYFSYDVKMKEKGDIPEGYSVSREKKERFSLILESASTNQTSMYLCASSLGGYSNQPQHFGDGTRLSIL.

The rearrangement links TRBV4-2 to TRBJ2-5; D might be TRBD2 (5 bases). The germline V gene has CDR1 LGHNA and CDR2 YNFKEQ. The CDR3 contains 13 residues. V shed 0 bases and J shed 5 bases, with 7 bases lying between them. The CDR3 reads CASSQDPGETQYF. Here the CDR3 DNA reads TGTGCCAGCAGCCAAGATCCGGGGGAGACCCAGTACTTC.

V is TRBV18 and J is TRBJ1-2; TRBD1 is a possible D gene (5 bases). CDR3 length: 15 residues. The germline V and J ends were trimmed by 0 bases and 4 bases, with 12 bases remaining between them. Germline loops: CDR1 KGHSH, CDR2 LQKENI. The CDR3 region has the DNA TGTGCCAGCTCACCACCGGGGCAGGCCGCCTATGGCTACACCTTC. As protein: CASSPPGQAAYGYTF. Together with reference TRBV18 and TRBJ1-2, the CDR3 gives the full variable domain: NAGVMQNPRHLVRRRGQEARLRCSPMKGHSHVYWYRQLPEEGLKFMVYLQKENIIDESGMPKERFSAEFPKEGPSILRIQQVVRGDSAAYFCASSPPGQAAYGYTFGSGTRLTVV.

The chain uses TRBV4-2 and TRBJ1-1, with D possibly TRBD1 on 5 matching bases. CDR3 length: 14 residues. Between the trimmed V and J ends, which lost 6 bases and 0 bases, there was a span of 11 bases. The germline CDR1 and CDR2 sequences are LGHNA and YNFKEQ. CDR3 residues: CASRLTALNTEAFF. The CDR3 coding sequence is TGTGCCAGCAGGCTGACAGCCCTGAACACTGAAGCTTTCTTT.

This clone was seen once. The chain employs TRBV5-4 and TRBJ2-5, with 7 bases that match TRBD1. Gene TRBJ2-7 matches the end of the DNA better, so the J call may be wrong. The CDR3 contains 13 residues. CDR1 is SGHNT and CDR2 is YYREEE in the germline V gene (reference sequence). The chain's CDR3 is CASEDRSSYEQYF. The CDR3 DNA follows: TGTGCCAGCGAGGACAGGAGCTCCTACGAGCAGTACTTC.